What follows is one TCR beta chain and its context. This sample is drawn from a study of T cells in Graves' hyperthyroidism and ophthalmopathy. Deletions cut 3 bases from V and 0 bases from J, with 10 bases between. Looked up from germline, CDR1 is LNHDA and CDR2 is SQIVND (reference sequence). The CDR3 loop spans 15 amino acids. There were TCR beta CDR3 regions amplified from RNA transcripts. HTBI primers drove first-round RT-PCR of the TCR CDR3. TCRdb recomputed calls from the multiplex PCR reads with MiXCR, one row per CDR3 protein. Here the sample spans about 270,000 distinct CDR3 sequences, about 20% being singletons.

The sample comprised blood. The V call is TRBV19, the J call TRBJ2-3, with D unresolved. The TCR sequence derives from a man aged 25-40 years with Graves' ophthalmopathy. The CDR3 region is CASSISGASTDTQYF. DNA of the CDR3: TGTGCCAGTAGTATTTCAGGAGCAAGCACAGATACGCAGTATTTT. Combining the CDR3 with reference TRBV19 and TRBJ2-3 gives the whole variable domain DGGITQSPKYLFRKEGQNVTLSCEQNLNHDAMYWYRQDPGQGLRLIYYSQIVNDFQKGDIAEGYSVSREKKESFPLTVTSAQKNPTAFYLCASSISGASTDTQYFGPGTRLTVL.